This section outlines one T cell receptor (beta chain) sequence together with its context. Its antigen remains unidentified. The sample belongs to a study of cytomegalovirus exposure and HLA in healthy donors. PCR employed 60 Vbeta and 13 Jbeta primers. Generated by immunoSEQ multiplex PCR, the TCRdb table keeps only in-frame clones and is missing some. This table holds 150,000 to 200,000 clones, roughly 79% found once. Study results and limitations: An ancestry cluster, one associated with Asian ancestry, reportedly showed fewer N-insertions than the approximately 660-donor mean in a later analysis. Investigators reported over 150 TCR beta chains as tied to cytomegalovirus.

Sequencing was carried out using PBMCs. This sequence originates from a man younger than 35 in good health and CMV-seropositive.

CDR3 bases: TGTGCCAGCAGCTTAGGGGCAGTTAACTATGGCTACACCTTC. Protein sequence: CASSLGAVNYGYTF. This sequence joins TRBV11-2 and TRBJ1-2; D not certain. Looked up from germline, CDR1 is SGHAT and CDR2 is FQNNGV. The CDR3 spans 14 residues. Between the trimmed V and J ends, which lost 1 base and 1 base, there was a span of 7 bases.